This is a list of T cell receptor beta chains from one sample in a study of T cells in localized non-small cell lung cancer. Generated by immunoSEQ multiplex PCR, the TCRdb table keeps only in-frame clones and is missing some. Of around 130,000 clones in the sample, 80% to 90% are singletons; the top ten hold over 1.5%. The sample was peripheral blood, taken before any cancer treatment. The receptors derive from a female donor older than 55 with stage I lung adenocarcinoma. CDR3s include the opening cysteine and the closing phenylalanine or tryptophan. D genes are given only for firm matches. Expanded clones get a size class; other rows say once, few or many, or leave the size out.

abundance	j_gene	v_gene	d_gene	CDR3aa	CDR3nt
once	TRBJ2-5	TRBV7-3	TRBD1	CASSCRGPYF	TGTGCCAGCAGCTGCAGGGGGCCGTACTTC
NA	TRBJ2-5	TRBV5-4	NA	CASSFYTRETQYF	TGTGCCAGCAGCTTTTATACCCGGGAGACCCAGTACTTC
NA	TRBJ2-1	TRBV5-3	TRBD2	CASGRTYNEQFF	TGTGCCAGCGGGAGGACCTACAATGAGCAGTTCTTC
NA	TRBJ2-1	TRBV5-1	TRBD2	CASSASTRAGVINEQFF	TGCGCCAGCAGTGCGTCGACCCGAGCGGGAGTTATAAATGAGCAGTTCTTC
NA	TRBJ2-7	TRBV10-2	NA	CASSGGVGYEQYF	TGCGCCAGCAGCGGAGGCGTCGGCTACGAGCAGTACTTC
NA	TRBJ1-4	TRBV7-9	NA	CASSSIRQATNEKLFF	TGTGCCAGCAGCTCCATAAGACAGGCAACTAATGAAAAACTGTTTTTT
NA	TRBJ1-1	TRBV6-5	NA	CASRTITEAFF	TGTGCCAGCAGAACCATCACTGAAGCTTTCTTT
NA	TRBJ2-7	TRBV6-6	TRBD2	CASSIGGGRGGEQYF	TGTGCCAGCAGTATCGGGGGCGGGAGGGGAGGGGAGCAGTACTTC
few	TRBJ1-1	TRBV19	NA	CASSMGTRNTEAFF	TGTGCCAGTAGTATGGGGACACGGAACACTGAAGCTTTCTTT
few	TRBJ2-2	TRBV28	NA	CASSFGGELFF	TGTGCCAGCAGTTTTGGCGGGGAGCTGTTTTTT
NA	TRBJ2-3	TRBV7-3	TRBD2	CASSSGTSGSTDTQYF	TGTGCCAGCAGCTCCGGGACTAGCGGGAGCACAGATACGCAGTATTTT
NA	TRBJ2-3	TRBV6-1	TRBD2	CASSEAGAGLSTDTQYF	TGTGCCAGCAGTGAAGCCGGAGCGGGACTAAGCACAGATACGCAGTATTTT
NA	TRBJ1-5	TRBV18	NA	CASSADRNQPQHF	TGTGCCAGCTCAGCAGACAGAAATCAGCCCCAGCATTTT
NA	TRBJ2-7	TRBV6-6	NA	CASRADNSYEQYF	TGTGCCAGCAGGGCGGACAACTCCTACGAGCAGTACTTC
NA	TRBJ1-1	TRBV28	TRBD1	CASRPGGLGNTEAFF	TGTGCCAGCAGGCCAGGGGGGCTCGGGAACACTGAAGCTTTCTTT
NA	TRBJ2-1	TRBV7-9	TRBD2	CASSPKGLYNEQFF	TGTGCCAGCAGCCCAAAGGGACTATACAATGAGCAGTTCTTC
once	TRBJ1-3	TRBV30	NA	CAWDGGNTIYF	TGTGCCTGGGACGGCGGAAACACCATATATTTT
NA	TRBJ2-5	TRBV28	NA	CASSNRDLQLLYQETQYF	TGTGCCAGCAGTAACAGAGACTTGCAACTCCTGTACCAAGAGACCCAGTACTTC
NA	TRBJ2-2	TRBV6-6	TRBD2	CASSLLAGVAGELFF	TGTGCCAGCAGCCTGTTAGCGGGGGTAGCCGGGGAGCTGTTTTTT
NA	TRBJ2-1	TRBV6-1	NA	CASSEKAAHNEQFF	TGTGCCAGCAGTGAAAAAGCAGCCCACAATGAGCAGTTCTTC
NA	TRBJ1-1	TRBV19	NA	CASSIRAGVGGNTEAFF	TGTGCCAGTAGTATAAGGGCAGGGGTAGGGGGGAACACTGAAGCTTTCTTT
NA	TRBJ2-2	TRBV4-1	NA	CASSQAMANTGELFF	TGCGCCAGCAGCCAAGCGATGGCGAACACCGGGGAGCTGTTTTTT
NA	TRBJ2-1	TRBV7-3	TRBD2	CASSYSGLAGGYNEQFF	TGTGCCAGCAGCTATTCGGGACTAGCGGGAGGGTACAATGAGCAGTTCTTC
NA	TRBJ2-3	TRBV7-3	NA	CASSLTSGTDTQYF	TGTGCCAGCAGCTTAACTTCGGGCACAGATACGCAGTATTTT
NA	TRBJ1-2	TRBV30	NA	CAWSAGTPAGYTF	TGTGCCTGGAGTGCGGGGACTCCGGCCGGCTACACCTTC
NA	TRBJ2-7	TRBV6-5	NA	CASSSGQGIGYEQYF	NA